These 9 T cell receptor beta chains originate from one sample sequenced in a study of blood T cell repertoires in COVID-19. Sequencing used immunoSEQ multiplex PCR; TCRdb keeps in-frame clones, though not all of them. The sample contains approximately 150,000 clones, 83% of which appear only once. The sample comprised peripheral blood. These receptors were taken from a woman aged 70-85 years who had recovered from COVID-19.

The V call is TRBV6-1, the J call TRBJ2-1; 10 bases agree with TRBD2. The CDR3 runs to 14 residues. V shed 4 bases, J shed 4 bases, and the junction held 1 base outside the gene matches. Per the germline V gene, CDR1 is MNHNS and CDR2 is SASEGT. DNA of the CDR3: TGTGCCAGCAGTGGAGCGGGAGGGTACAATGAGCAGTTCTTC. Amino acid sequence: CASSGAGGYNEQFF.

The table lists this clone with a few counts. The chain combines TRBV2 with TRBJ1-2, with D tentatively TRBD1 (6 bases). The CDR3 contains 15 residues. The germline V and J ends were trimmed by 5 bases and 5 bases, with 18 bases remaining between them. Germline CDR1 is SNHLY and CDR2 is FYNNEI. The CDR3 DNA reads as TGTGCCAGCAGTAGGGATGGGGGCAGGGTATATGGCTACACCTTC. Translated, it gives CASSRDGGRVYGYTF.

The chain joins TRBV5-1 to TRBJ1-1; tentatively, D is TRBD1 (6 bases). CDR3 length equals 12 residues. Germline assignment: CDR1 SGHRS and CDR2 YFSETQ. The V end lost 3 bases, the J end lost 7 bases, and 10 bases lay between the germline ends. CDR3 sequence (DNA): TGCGCCAGCAGCTCACAGGGTGGTGAAGCTTTCTTT. It translates to CASSSQGGEAFF.

The V call is TRBV3-1 (or the pseudogene TRBV3-2), the J call TRBJ1-5, with D uncertain. There are 14 residues in the CDR3. Per the germline V gene, CDR1 is LGHDT and CDR2 is YNNKEL (reference sequence). Trimming took 4 bases from V and 2 from J, leaving 9 bases between them. The CDR3 region is CASSRGVGNQPQHF. CDR3 DNA sequence: TGTGCCAGCAGCCGCGGGGTGGGCAATCAGCCCCAGCATTTT.

The chain recombines TRBV30 with TRBJ1-5; the match to TRBD1 covers 7 bases. The length of the CDR3 is 14 residues. Germline V gene data show CDR1 as GTSNPN and CDR2 as SVGIG (reference sequence). J was trimmed by 5 bases and V by 2 bases; bases with no gene match: 6. The CDR3, as DNA: TGTGCCTGGAGTTTGGGACAGCCCTATCAGCCCCAGCATTTT. Its translation is CAWSLGQPYQPQHF.

CDR3 protein: CASSLAGLETQYF. The CDR3 DNA reads as TGTGCCAGCAGCTTAGCCGGGTTAGAGACCCAGTACTTC. The chain employs TRBV7-2 and TRBJ2-5; unclear D gene. Germline lookup yields CDR1 SGHTA and CDR2 FQGNSA. The CDR3 runs 13 residues. Trimming stripped 0 bases from V and 4 bases from J, with 6 bases between. Filled out from reference TRBV7-2 and TRBJ2-5, the complete variable domain reads GAGVSQSPSNKVTEKGKDVELRCDPISGHTALYWYRQSLGQGLEFLIYFQGNSAPDKSGLPSDRFSAERTGGSVSTLTIQRTQQEDSAVYLCASSLAGLETQYFGPGTRLLVL.

The chain joins TRBV5-1 to TRBJ1-4; 11 bases agree with TRBD1. The CDR3 totals 15 residues. From germline, CDR1 is SGHRS and CDR2 YFSETQ. V lost 0 bases to trimming and J lost 6 bases; unmatched junction nucleotides: 1. CDR3 region: CASSLGDRGDEKLFF. CDR3 nucleotide sequence: TGCGCCAGCAGCTTGGGGGACAGGGGGGATGAAAAACTGTTTTTT.

The chain combines TRBV19 with TRBJ1-2; D ambiguous. Germline CDR1 reads LNHDA; CDR2 reads SQIVND (reference sequence). The CDR3 has 15 residues. Trimming left V 7 bases short and J 2 bases short, with 17 bases between. CDR3 in amino acids: CASTGPWQANYGYTF. The CDR3 nucleotides are TGTGCCAGTACCGGCCCGTGGCAGGCCAACTATGGCTACACCTTC.

The chain combines TRBV6-5 with TRBJ2-1; 7 bases are shared with TRBD1. V lost 2 bases, J lost 15 bases, and 13 bases stayed unmatched. The CDR3 totals 14 residues. Germline values: CDR1 MNHEY, CDR2 SVGAGI. The CDR3 DNA reads as TGTGCCAGCAGTTACCTGAGACAGGGCACCACCACGTTCTTC. This gives the protein CASSYLRQGTTTFF.